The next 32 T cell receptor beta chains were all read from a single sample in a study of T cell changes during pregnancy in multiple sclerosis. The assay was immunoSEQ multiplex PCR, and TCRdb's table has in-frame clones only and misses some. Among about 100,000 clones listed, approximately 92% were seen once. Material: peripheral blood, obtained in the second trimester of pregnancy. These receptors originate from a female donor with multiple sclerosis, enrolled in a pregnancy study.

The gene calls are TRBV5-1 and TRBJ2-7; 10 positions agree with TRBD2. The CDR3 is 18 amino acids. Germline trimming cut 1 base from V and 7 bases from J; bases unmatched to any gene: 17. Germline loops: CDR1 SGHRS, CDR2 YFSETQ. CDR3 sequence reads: CASSLMWEASGSSCEQYF. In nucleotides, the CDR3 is TGCGCCAGCAGCTTGATGTGGGAAGCTAGCGGGAGTAGTTGTGAGCAGTACTTC. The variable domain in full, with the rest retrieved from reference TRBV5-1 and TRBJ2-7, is KAGVTQTPRYLIKTRGQQVTLSCSPISGHRSVSWYQQTPGQGLQFLFEYFSETQRNKGNFPGRFSGRQFSNSRSEMNVSTLELGDSALYLCASSLMWEASGSSCEQYFGPGTRLTVT.

CDR3 nucleotides: TGCAGTCTAGGGGCTCGCAATGAGCAGTTCTTC. It is translated as CSLGARNEQFF. The V gene is TRBV20-1, the J gene TRBJ2-1; a weak D match, TRBD1 (5 bases). In germline, CDR1 is DFQATT, CDR2 SNEGSKA (reference sequence). V was clipped by 8 bases and J by 6 bases, with 11 bases between them. The CDR3 spans 11 residues.

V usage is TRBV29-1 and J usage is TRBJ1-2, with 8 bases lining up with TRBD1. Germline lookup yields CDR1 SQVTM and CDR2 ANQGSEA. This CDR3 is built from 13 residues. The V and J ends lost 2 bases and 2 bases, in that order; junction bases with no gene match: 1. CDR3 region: CSVERTGNYGYTF. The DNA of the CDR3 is TGCAGCGTTGAAAGGACAGGGAACTATGGCTACACCTTC. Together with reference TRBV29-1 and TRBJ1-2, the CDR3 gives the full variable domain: SAVISQKPSRDICQRGTSLTIQCQVDSQVTMMFWYRQQPGQSLTLIATANQGSEATYESGFVIDKFPISRPNLTFSTLTVSNMSPEDSSIYLCSVERTGNYGYTFGSGTRLTVV.

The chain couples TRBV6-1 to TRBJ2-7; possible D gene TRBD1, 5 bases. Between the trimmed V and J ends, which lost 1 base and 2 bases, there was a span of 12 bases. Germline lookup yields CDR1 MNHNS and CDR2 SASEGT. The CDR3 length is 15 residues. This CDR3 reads CASSEGTRATYEQYF. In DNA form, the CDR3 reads TGTGCCAGCAGTGAAGGGACAAGGGCGACCTACGAGCAGTACTTC.

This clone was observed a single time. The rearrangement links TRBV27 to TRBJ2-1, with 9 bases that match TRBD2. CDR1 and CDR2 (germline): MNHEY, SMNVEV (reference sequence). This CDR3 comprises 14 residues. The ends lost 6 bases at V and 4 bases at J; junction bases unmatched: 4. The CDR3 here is CASRALAGYNEQFF. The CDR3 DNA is TGTGCCAGCAGGGCCCTAGCGGGGTACAATGAGCAGTTCTTC.

The CDR3 here is CASSLGGVNYGYTF. The CDR3, as DNA: TGTGCCAGCAGTTTAGGGGGGGTTAACTATGGCTACACCTTC. The chain carries TRBV28 and TRBJ1-2, with a weak D call TRBD1 (5 bases). The germline V and J ends were trimmed by 2 bases and 1 base, with 8 bases remaining between them. The germline V gene encodes CDR1 MDHEN and CDR2 SYDVKM. This CDR3 has 14 residues.

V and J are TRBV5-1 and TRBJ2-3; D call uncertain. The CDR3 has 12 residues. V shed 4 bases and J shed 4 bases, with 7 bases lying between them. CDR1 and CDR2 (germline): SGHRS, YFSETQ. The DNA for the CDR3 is TGCGCCAGCAGCCCGCGTGCAGATACGCAGTATTTT. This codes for CASSPRADTQYF.

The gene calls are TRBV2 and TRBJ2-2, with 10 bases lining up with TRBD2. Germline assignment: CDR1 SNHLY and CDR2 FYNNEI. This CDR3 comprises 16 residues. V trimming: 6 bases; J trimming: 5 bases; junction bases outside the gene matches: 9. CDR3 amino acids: CASRALAGVGTGELFF. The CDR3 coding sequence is TGTGCCAGCAGGGCCCTAGCGGGAGTGGGAACCGGGGAGCTGTTTTTT.

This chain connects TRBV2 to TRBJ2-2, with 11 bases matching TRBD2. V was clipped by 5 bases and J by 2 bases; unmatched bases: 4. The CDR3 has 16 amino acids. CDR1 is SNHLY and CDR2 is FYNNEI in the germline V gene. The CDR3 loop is CASSLTSGKNTGELFF. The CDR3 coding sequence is TGTGCCAGCAGTTTGACTAGCGGGAAAAACACCGGGGAGCTGTTTTTT.

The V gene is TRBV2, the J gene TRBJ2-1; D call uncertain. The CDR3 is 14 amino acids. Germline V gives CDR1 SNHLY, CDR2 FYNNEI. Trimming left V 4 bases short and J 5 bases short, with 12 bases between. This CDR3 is CASSVEQYDNEQFF. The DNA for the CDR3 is TGTGCCAGCAGTGTCGAACAGTACGACAATGAGCAGTTCTTC.

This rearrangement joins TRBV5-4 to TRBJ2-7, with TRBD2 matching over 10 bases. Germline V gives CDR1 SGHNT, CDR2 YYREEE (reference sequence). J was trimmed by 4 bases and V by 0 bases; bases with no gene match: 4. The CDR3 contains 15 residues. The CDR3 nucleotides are TGTGCCAGCAGCTTGGAAGCGGGAGGGCCGTACGAGCAGTACTTC. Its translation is CASSLEAGGPYEQYF.

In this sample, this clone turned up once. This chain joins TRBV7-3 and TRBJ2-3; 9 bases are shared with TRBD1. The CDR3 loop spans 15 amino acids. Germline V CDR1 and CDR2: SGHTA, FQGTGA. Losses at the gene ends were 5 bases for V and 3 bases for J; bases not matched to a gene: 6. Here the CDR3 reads CASSPTGGSTDTQYF. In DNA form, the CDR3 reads TGTGCCAGCAGCCCTACAGGGGGCTCGACAGATACGCAGTATTTT.

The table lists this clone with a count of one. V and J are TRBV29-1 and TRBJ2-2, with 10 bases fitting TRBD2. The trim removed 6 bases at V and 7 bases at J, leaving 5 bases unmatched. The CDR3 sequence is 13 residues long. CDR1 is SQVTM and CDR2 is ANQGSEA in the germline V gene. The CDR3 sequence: CSVLAGGNGELFF. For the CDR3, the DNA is TGCAGCGTGTTAGCGGGAGGAAACGGGGAGCTGTTTTTT.

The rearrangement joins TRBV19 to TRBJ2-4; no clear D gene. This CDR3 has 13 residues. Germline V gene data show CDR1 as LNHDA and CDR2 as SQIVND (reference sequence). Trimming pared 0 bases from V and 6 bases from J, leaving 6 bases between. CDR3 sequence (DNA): TGTGCCAGTAGTATAGACCCCTCAAACATTCAGTACTTC. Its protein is CASSIDPSNIQYF.

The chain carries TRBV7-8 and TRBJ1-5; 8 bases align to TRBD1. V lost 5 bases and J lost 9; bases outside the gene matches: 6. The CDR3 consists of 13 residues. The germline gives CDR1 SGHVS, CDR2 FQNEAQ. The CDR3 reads CASSVETGAPQHF. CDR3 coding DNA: TGTGCCAGCAGCGTTGAGACAGGGGCGCCCCAGCATTTT. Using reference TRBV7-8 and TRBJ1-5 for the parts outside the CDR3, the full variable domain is GAGVSQSPRYKVAKRGQDVALRCDPISGHVSLFWYQQALGQGPEFLTYFQNEAQLDKSGLPSDRFFAERPEGSVSTLKIQRTQQEDSAVYLCASSVETGAPQHFGDGTRLSIL.

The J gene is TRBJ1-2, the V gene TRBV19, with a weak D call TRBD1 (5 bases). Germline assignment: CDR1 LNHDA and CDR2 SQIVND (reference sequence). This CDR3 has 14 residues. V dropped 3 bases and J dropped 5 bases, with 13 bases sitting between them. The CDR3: CASSITGKGYGYTF. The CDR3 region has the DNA TGTGCCAGTAGTATTACAGGAAAAGGGTATGGCTACACCTTC. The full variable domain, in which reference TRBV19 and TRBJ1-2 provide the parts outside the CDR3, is DGGITQSPKYLFRKEGQNVTLSCEQNLNHDAMYWYRQDPGQGLRLIYYSQIVNDFQKGDIAEGYSVSREKKESFPLTVTSAQKNPTAFYLCASSITGKGYGYTFGSGTRLTVV.

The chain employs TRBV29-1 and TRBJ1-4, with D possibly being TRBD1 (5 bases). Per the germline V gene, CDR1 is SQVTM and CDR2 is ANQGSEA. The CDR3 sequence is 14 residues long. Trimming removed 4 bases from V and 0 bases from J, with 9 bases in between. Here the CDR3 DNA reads TGCAGCGTTGTGGCAGGGACAACTAATGAAAAACTGTTTTTT. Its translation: CSVVAGTTNEKLFF. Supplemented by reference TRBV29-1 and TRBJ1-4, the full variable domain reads SAVISQKPSRDICQRGTSLTIQCQVDSQVTMMFWYRQQPGQSLTLIATANQGSEATYESGFVIDKFPISRPNLTFSTLTVSNMSPEDSSIYLCSVVAGTTNEKLFFGSGTQLSVL.

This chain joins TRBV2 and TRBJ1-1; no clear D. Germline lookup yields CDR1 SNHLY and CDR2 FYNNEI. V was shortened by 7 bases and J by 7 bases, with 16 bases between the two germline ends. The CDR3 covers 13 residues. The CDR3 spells CASIMEVGSEAFF. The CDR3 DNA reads TGTGCCAGCATCATGGAGGTGGGGAGTGAAGCTTTCTTT.

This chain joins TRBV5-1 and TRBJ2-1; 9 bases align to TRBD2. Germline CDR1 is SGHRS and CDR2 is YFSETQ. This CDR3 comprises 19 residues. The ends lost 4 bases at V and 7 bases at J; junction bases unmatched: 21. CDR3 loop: CASSTLPDSGSLSGNEQFF. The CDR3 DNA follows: TGCGCCAGCAGCACACTCCCCGATAGCGGGAGTTTGTCTGGGAATGAGCAGTTCTTC.

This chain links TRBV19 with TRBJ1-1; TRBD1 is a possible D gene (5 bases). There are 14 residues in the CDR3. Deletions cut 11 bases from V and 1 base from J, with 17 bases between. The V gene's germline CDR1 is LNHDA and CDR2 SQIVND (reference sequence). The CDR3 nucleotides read TGTGCCGGTACCGCAAGGAGGGGGAACACTGAAGCTTTCTTT. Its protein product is CAGTARRGNTEAFF. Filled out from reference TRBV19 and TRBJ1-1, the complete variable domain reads DGGITQSPKYLFRKEGQNVTLSCEQNLNHDAMYWYRQDPGQGLRLIYYSQIVNDFQKGDIAEGYSVSREKKESFPLTVTSAQKNPTAFYLCAGTARRGNTEAFFGQGTRLTVV.

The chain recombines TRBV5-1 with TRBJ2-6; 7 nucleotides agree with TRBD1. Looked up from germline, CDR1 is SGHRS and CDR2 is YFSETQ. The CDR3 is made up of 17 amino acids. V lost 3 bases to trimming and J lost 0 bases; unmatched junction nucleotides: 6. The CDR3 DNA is TGCGCCAGCAGCTGGGACAGTAAAAGCTCTGGGGCCAACGTCCTGACTTTC. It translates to CASSWDSKSSGANVLTF.

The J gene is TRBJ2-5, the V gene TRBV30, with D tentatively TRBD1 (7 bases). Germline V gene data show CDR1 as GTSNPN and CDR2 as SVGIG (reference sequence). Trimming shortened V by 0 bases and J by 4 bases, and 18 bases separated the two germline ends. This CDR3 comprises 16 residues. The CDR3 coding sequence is TGTGCCTGGAGTGTATCCGCGACAGGGAGGAGAGAGACCCAGTACTTC. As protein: CAWSVSATGRRETQYF.

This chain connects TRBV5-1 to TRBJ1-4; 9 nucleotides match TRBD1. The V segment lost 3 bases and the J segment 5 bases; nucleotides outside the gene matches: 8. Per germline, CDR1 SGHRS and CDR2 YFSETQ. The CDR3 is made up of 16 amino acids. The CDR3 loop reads CASSSVVGQGNEKLFF. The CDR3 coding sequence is TGCGCCAGCAGCTCCGTGGTGGGACAGGGAAATGAAAAACTGTTTTTT.

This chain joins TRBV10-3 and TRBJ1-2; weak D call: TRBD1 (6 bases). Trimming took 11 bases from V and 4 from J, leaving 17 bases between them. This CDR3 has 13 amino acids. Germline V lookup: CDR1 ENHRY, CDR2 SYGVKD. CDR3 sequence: CAADDTGTYGYTF. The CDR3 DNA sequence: TGTGCCGCGGACGATACAGGGACCTATGGCTACACCTTC.

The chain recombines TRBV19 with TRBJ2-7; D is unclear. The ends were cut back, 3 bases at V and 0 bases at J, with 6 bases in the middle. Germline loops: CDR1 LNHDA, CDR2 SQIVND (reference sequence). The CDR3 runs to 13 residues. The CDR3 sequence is CASSMTSSYEQYF. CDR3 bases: TGTGCCAGTAGTATGACATCCTCCTACGAGCAGTACTTC.

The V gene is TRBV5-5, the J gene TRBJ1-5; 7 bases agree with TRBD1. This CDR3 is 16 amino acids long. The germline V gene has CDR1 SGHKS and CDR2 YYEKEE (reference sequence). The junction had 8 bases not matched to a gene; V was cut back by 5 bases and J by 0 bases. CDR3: CASSCTRQGSNQPQHF. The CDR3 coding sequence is TGTGCCAGCAGTTGTACCCGACAGGGTAGCAATCAGCCCCAGCATTTT.

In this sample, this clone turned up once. CDR3 protein: CASSKWTGQETQYF. The CDR3 DNA follows: TGTGCCAGCAGCAAGTGGACAGGCCAAGAGACCCAGTACTTC. V and J are TRBV9 and TRBJ2-5; TRBD1 agrees at 7 bases. The CDR3 extends over 14 amino acids. With V trimmed by 4 bases and J by 1 base, 4 bases remained unmatched. Germline lookup yields CDR1 SGDLS and CDR2 YYNGEE.

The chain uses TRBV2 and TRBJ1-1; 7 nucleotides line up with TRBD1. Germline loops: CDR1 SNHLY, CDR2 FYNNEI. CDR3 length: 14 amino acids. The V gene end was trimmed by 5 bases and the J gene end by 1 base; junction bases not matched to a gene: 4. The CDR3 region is CASSRRQGNTEAFF. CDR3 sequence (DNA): TGTGCCAGCAGTCGCAGACAGGGGAACACTGAAGCTTTCTTT.

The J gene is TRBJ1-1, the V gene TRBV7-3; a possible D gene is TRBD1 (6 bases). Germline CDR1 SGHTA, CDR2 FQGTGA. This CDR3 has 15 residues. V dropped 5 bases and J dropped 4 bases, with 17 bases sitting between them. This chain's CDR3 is CASSPQPGQLTEAFF. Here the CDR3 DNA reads TGTGCCAGCAGCCCACAACCAGGACAGCTCACTGAAGCTTTCTTT.

CDR3 bases: TGTGCCAGCAGGCGGACAGGTTTAGAGACCCAGTACTTC. It is translated as CASRRTGLETQYF. V is TRBV5-6 and J is TRBJ2-5; 7 bases are a match to TRBD1. The germline gives CDR1 SGHDT, CDR2 YYEEEE. The CDR3 totals 13 residues. Trimming removed 5 bases from V and 4 bases from J; junction bases left unmatched: 5.

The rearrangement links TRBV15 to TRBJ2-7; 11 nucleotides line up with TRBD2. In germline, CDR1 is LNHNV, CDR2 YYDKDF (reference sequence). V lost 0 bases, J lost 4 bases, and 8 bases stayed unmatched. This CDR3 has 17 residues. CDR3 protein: CATSRDKVAGGNYEQYF. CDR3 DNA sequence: TGTGCCACCAGCAGAGATAAGGTAGCGGGAGGGAATTACGAGCAGTACTTC.

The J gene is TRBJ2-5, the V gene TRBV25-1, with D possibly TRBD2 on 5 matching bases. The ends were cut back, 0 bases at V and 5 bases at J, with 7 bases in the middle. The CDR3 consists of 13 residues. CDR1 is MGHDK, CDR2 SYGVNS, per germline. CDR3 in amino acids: CASSEYERETQYF. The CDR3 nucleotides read TGTGCCAGCAGTGAATATGAGCGGGAGACCCAGTACTTC.